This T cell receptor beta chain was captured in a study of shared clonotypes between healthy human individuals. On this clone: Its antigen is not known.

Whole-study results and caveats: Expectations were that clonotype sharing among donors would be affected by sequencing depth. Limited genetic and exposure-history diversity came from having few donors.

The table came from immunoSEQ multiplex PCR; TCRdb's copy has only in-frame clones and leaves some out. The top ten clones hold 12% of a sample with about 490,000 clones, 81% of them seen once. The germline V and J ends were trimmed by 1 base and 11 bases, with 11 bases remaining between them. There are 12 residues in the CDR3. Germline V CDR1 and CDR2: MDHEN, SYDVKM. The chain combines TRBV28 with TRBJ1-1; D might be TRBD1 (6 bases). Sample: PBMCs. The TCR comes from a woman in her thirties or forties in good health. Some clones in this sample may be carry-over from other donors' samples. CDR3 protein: CASSLYIGGAFF. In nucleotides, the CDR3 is TGTGCCAGCAGTTTATATATAGGGGGGGCTTTCTTT.